The TCR beta chain described here comes from a study of T cells in Graves' hyperthyroidism and ophthalmopathy. Across the whole study: At initial diagnosis, before any treatment had begun, peripheral blood was obtained.

Amplified regions were TCR beta CDR3 sequences from RNA transcripts. First-round RT-PCR of the TCR CDR3 relied on the HTBI primer set. TCRdb recomputed calls from the multiplex PCR reads with MiXCR, one row per CDR3 protein. The table includes about 330,000 distinct CDR3 sequences, around 13% detected once. The V end lost 4 bases, the J end lost 4 bases, and 8 bases lay between the germline ends. Germline V gives CDR1 DFQATT, CDR2 SNEGSKA (reference sequence). CDR3 size: 12 residues. Disease duration was under 3 months in the ophthalmopathy patients, who also had a Clinical Activity Score of at least 3 and a NOSPECS grade of at least 4. Diagnostic decisions used clinical symptoms, serum thyroxine and TRAb, thyroid ultrasound and orbital computed tomography. Using 9.5 to 10 ml of fresh peripheral blood, PBMCs were prepared.

The chain is built from TRBV20-1 and TRBJ1-5, with D possibly TRBD1 on 6 matching bases. The source of this sequence is a woman in her thirties or forties with Graves' ophthalmopathy. Sequenced material: blood. The DNA for the CDR3 is TGCAGTGCTAAGGGGGAAAATCAGCCCCAGCATTTT. Protein product: CSAKGENQPQHF.